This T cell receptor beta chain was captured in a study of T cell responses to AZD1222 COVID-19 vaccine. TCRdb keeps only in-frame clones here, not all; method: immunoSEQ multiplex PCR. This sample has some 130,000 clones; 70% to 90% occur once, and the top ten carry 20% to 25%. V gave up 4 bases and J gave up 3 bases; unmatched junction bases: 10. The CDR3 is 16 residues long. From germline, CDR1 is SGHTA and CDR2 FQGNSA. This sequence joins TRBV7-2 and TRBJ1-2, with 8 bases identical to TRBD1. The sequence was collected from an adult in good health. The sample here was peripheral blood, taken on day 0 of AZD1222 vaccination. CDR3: CASSSQYLTGDYGYTF. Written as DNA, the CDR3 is TGTGCCAGCAGCTCCCAGTACTTGACAGGGGACTATGGCTACACCTTC.